Sequencing of this T cell receptor (beta chain) was carried out in a study of post-analysis software for immune sequencing data (dated by TCRdb to between 2014 and 2017). About the full investigation: Disease courses on record covered relapsing-remitting, secondary progressive and progressive-relapsing multiple sclerosis, though some patients had no subtype annotation. The patient repertoires were set against roughly eleven previously published healthy control repertoires from donors whose ages ranged from roughly 6 to 27 years. A subset of samples was prepared in parallel using single-end sample barcoding, then pooled and co-amplified after Illumina adapter ligation. Study-wide conclusions, independent of this receptor: The multiple sclerosis patient group was slightly younger than the control group. Significantly higher frequencies in patients than in controls were found for about five TRBV segments, including TRBV5-6, TRBV5-1 and TRBV20-1. Direct clustering with F measure revealed strong co-clustering of samples prepared in the same batch, which led to a batch-effect correction. Compared with controls, multiple sclerosis patients had significantly lower normalized Chao1 diversity, a finding suggesting substantial peripheral T-cell clonal expansion.

Libraries were made using PCR. TCRdb shows the sequencer as Illumina HiSeq 2500. To reduce PCR and sequencing biases, unique molecular identifiers were incorporated into the TCR beta cDNA libraries. Every 1 to 10 million input T cells yielded around 500,000 cDNA molecules, meaning each molecule approximated one T cell. The same protocol used for the earlier healthy control dataset was applied to prepare and sequence the patient libraries. Samples belonging to the same batch were prepared together, multiplexed and sequenced on a shared HiSeq lane. The study's own analysis went as follows. MIGEC was used to process the raw barcoded reads, and molecular identifier groups with only a single read were discarded before consensus assembly and CDR3 extraction. VDJtools was used for post-analysis of the clonotype tables, with diversity normalized by down-sampling every dataset to the smallest sample size. In repertoire overlap clustering, CDR3 amino acid sequences, but not nucleotide sequences, were matched to correct batch-related cross-sample contamination. TCRdb reprocessed the public reads (quality trimming at Q25 with fastp, clone calling with MiXCR) and kept in-frame beta chains. CDR3 protein duplicates are merged, each entry listing the most common genes and DNA. TCRdb's processing, not the study's, gives the V and J calls here. This sample gives more than 450,000 distinct CDR3 sequences in total; 44% of them show up just once. Jointly, the top ten make up 1.5% to 2% of the sample.

To demonstrate the VDJtools post-analysis software, the study profiled TCR beta repertoires from the peripheral blood of about 13 young patients with multiple sclerosis. The multiple sclerosis patients were children and adolescents between roughly 6 and 16 years of age. CDR1 and CDR2 (LNHNV, YYDKDF) derive from the germline V gene (reference sequence). CDR3 length: 14 amino acids, cysteine to phenylalanine. CDR3 DNA is the only sequence kept; it has 42 bases, read in frame from the first base. Clipping removes 5 bases from V and 8 bases from J, with 6 as the unmatched junction base count. In the case of this clonotype: The clone's antigen remains unknown. Per-base quality was not reported, and no clone a single base away is much larger than it.

This chain is built from TRBV15 and TRBJ1-1, with TRBD1 matching 12 junction bases. The specimen sequenced was blood. This receptor was obtained from a girl between 10 and 17 years old with multiple sclerosis. Read as DNA, the sequence is TGTGCCACCAGCTCAGGGACAGGGGGCACGGAAGCTTTCTTT. This sequence encodes CATSSGTGGTEAFF.